This is a list of T cell receptor beta chains from one sample in a study of T cells in tuberculosis. Here immunoSEQ multiplex PCR was the method, and the copy in TCRdb shows in-frame clones only, minus some. Among 38,000 or so clones, about 96% were seen once, and the ten largest hold 3% to 4%. Input material: PBMCs. The source is a donor under 30 with latent tuberculosis or without tuberculosis infection. The CDR3 runs from the conserved cysteine through the conserved F or W. The D gene is left open where the match is weak. For some rows the clone size is stated as once, few or many, or as a class when expanded; others skip it.

>TRBV18|NA|TRBJ1-6|NA
TGTGCCAGCTCCCCTGCCCAGGATTCACCCCTCCACTTT
CASSPAQDSPLHF
>TRBV19|NA|TRBJ1-2|NA
TGTGCCAGTAGTATCGGACAGACTAACTATGGCTACACCTTC
CASSIGQTNYGYTF
>TRBV19|NA|TRBJ2-1|TRBD2
TGTGCCAGTAGTATAAGGCGGGGGGGCTTCCACAATGAGCAGTTCTTC
CASSIRRGGFHNEQFF
>TRBV10-2|NA|TRBJ1-1|NA
TGCGCCAGCAGTACAGGAGCACTTTCTGAAGCTTTCTTT
CASSTGALSEAFF
>TRBV10-3|NA|TRBJ1-5|NA
TGTGCCATCAGTCCAAATAATCAGCCCCAGCATTTT
CAISPNNQPQHF
>TRBV18|NA|TRBJ1-2|NA
TGTGCCAGCTCACCGGCAGGGTGGTATGGCTACACCTTC
CASSPAGWYGYTF
>TRBV10-3|NA|TRBJ2-2|TRBD2
TGTGCCATCAGCGATATAGGACTAGCGGGGGAGCTGTTTTTT
CAISDIGLAGELFF
>TRBV28|NA|TRBJ1-2|TRBD1
TGTGCCAGCAGAGAACAGGGGGCTAACTATGGCTACACCTTC
CASREQGANYGYTF
>TRBV5-1|NA|TRBJ2-3|TRBD2
TGCGCCAGCAGCGTGGGACTAGCGGACCGTTCGAGCTCGCAGTATTTT
CASSVGLADRSSSQYF
>TRBV18|NA|TRBJ2-5|NA
TGTGCCAGCTCATCACCCGAGCGGGAGACCCAGTACTTC
CASSSPERETQYF
>TRBV11-2|NA|TRBJ2-7|TRBD1
TGTGCCAGCAGCCCCAGAGACGGGACAGGGGGCTACGAGCAGTACTTC
CASSPRDGTGGYEQYF
>TRBV21-1|NA|TRBJ2-1|NA
TGTGCCACCCGTATCGGGAATGAGCAGTTCTTC
CATRIGNEQFF
>TRBV11-2|NA|TRBJ1-5|NA
TGTGCCAGCAGCCCTTTCACGGGACAAGCCCCTTTTTATCAGCCCCAGCATTTT
CASSPFTGQAPFYQPQHF
>TRBV5-1|NA|TRBJ1-2|NA
TGCGCCAGCAGCTTGGAAATCGCGAGCTATGGCTACACCTTC
CASSLEIASYGYTF
>TRBV30|NA|TRBJ1-1|NA
TGTGCCTGGAGACTTCTGAGGGGACTTGAAGCTTTCTTT
CAWRLLRGLEAFF
>TRBV30|NA|TRBJ2-6|NA
TGTGCCTGGGGCAGAGGGGCCAACGTCCTGACTTTC
CAWGRGANVLTF
>TRBV30|NA|TRBJ2-2|TRBD1
TGTGCCTGGAGTCCCGGGACAGGGGGGGAGCTGTTTTTT
CAWSPGTGGELFF
>TRBV7-9|NA|TRBJ2-3|NA
TGTGCCTTCGAGTGGGCTACGGGGAGCACAGATACGCAGTATTTT
CAFEWATGSTDTQYF
>TRBV5-1|NA|TRBJ1-3|NA
TGCGCCAGCAGCTTGGAACAAGCTGGAAACACCATATATTTT
CASSLEQAGNTIYF
>TRBV5-5|NA|TRBJ1-1|NA
TGTGCCAGCAACCACTACGGAACTGAAGCTTTCTTT
CASNHYGTEAFF
>TRBV10-2|NA|TRBJ1-2|NA
TGCGCCAGCAGTGATTTGACAACCACAGGCTACACCTTC
CASSDLTTTGYTF
>TRBV5-1|NA|TRBJ1-4|TRBD1
TGCGCCAGCAGCTCGGGACAGATTAATGAAAAACTGTTTTTT
CASSSGQINEKLFF
>TRBV5-1|NA|TRBJ1-2|TRBD1
TGCGCCAGCGGGGACAGCCTTTATGGCTACACCTTC
CASGDSLYGYTF
>TRBV6-1|NA|TRBJ2-1|TRBD1
TGTGCCAGCAGTGAACCGGGACAGCCGTACAATGAGCAGTTCTTC
CASSEPGQPYNEQFF
>TRBV9|NA|TRBJ1-1|NA
TGTGCCAGCAGCCCAATCGGGGACACTGAAGCTTTCTTT
CASSPIGDTEAFF
>TRBV7-8|NA|TRBJ2-7|TRBD1
TGTGCCAGCAGCGTCCGGGACAGGGGCACCTACGAGCAGTACTTC
CASSVRDRGTYEQYF
>TRBV19|NA|TRBJ1-5|TRBD1
TGTGCCAGTAGTCCAGACAGGGGGCTTTATCAGCCCCAGCATTTT
CASSPDRGLYQPQHF
>TRBV5-5|NA|TRBJ2-5|TRBD1
TGTGCCAGCAGCTTGTTAGGACAGGGGTCCGAGACCCAGTACTTC
CASSLLGQGSETQYF
>TRBV29-1|NA|TRBJ2-5|NA
TGCAGCGTTGAGGGTCAGGGGTGGGAGACCCAGTACTTC
CSVEGQGWETQYF
>TRBV2|NA|TRBJ1-4|TRBD1
TGTGCCAGCAGGGAAACCGGGACAGGGGGGGAAAAACTGTTTTTT
CASRETGTGGEKLFF
>TRBV5-6|few|TRBJ1-2|NA
TGTGCCAGCAGCCTCGGGACACTCGCTAACTATGGCTACACCTTC
CASSLGTLANYGYTF
>TRBV2|NA|TRBJ1-2|TRBD1
TGTGCCAGCAGGAGGCAACAGGGGATTTACGGCTACACCTTC
CASRRQQGIYGYTF
>TRBV5-1|NA|TRBJ1-3|NA
TGCGCCAGCAGCTTGATCCCAGGGTCTGGAAACACCATATATTTT
CASSLIPGSGNTIYF
>TRBV27|NA|TRBJ1-2|NA
TGTGCCAGCAGTCCAGACCGCGACAGGTTGTGGTATGGCTACACCTTC
CASSPDRDRLWYGYTF
>TRBV9|NA|TRBJ2-2|TRBD2
TGTGCCAGCAGCGTCCATCCGGGACTAGCAGGATCCGGGGAGCTGTTTTTT
CASSVHPGLAGSGELFF
>TRBV11-1|NA|TRBJ1-1|NA
TGTGCCAGCAGCCTCCACCAAAAAACAGGGCTTCGGTTGGCTGAAGCTTTCTTT
CASSLHQKTGLRLAEAFF
>TRBV14|NA|TRBJ2-6|NA
TGTGCCAGCAGCCAAGATCAGGTGGGACTTTCAGGGGCCAACGTCCTGACTTTC
CASSQDQVGLSGANVLTF
>TRBV28|once|TRBJ2-7|TRBD2
TGTGCCAGCAGTTTTGGGGGACTAGCGGGAAGAAGGTACTTC
CASSFGGLAGRRYF
>TRBV5-5|NA|TRBJ1-2|TRBD1
TGTGCCAGCAGCTTGGAGGGGACAGGGGTCTATGGCTACACCTTC
CASSLEGTGVYGYTF
>TRBV30|NA|TRBJ2-1|TRBD2
TGTGCCTGGAGTGTGGGAGGGGCCGAGCAGTTCTTC
CAWSVGGAEQFF
>TRBV9|NA|TRBJ1-3|TRBD1
TGTGCCAGCAGCCCTACGGACAGGGGGCGGACAAACACCATATATTTT
CASSPTDRGRTNTIYF
>TRBV15|NA|TRBJ1-2|NA
TGTGCCACCAGCAGAGATATCGGCGGGGCTGGCTACACCTTC
CATSRDIGGAGYTF
>TRBV27|NA|TRBJ1-4|NA
TGTGCCAGCAGTCCCCTGGACCCCGGCGGGCGAAAACTGTTTTTT
CASSPLDPGGRKLFF
>TRBV13|NA|TRBJ2-3|TRBD2
TGTGCCAGCAGGAAATTTCTAGCGGGCACAGATACGCAGTATTTT
CASRKFLAGTDTQYF
>TRBV6-4|NA|TRBJ2-3|TRBD2
TGTGCCAGCAGCCCCACTAGCGGGGGGGCCGTAGATACGCAGTATTTT
CASSPTSGGAVDTQYF
>TRBV6-5|NA|TRBJ2-2|TRBD1
TGTGCCAGCAGGGGACAGGGGGAAACCGGGGAGCTGTTTTTT
CASRGQGETGELFF